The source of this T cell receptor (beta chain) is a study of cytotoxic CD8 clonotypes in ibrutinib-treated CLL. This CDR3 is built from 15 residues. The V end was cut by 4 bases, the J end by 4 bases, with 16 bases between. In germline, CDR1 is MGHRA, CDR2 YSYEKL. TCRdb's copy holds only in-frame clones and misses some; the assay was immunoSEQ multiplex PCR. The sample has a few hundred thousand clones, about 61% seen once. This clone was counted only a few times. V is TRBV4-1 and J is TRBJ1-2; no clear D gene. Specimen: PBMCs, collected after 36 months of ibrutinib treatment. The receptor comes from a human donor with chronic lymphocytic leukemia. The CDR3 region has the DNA TGCGCCAGCAGCCGATCCGGGCCGACGCTCTATGGCTACACCTTC. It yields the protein CASSRSGPTLYGYTF.